Each of the 23 T cell receptor beta chains below was sequenced from the same sample in a study of cytomegalovirus exposure and HLA in healthy donors (dated by TCRdb to about 2017). Libraries were made using the immunoSEQ multiplex PCR assay. A mixture of 60 forward primers for TCR Vbeta segments and 13 reverse primers for TCR Jbeta segments was used in the multiplex PCR. TCRdb took over this immuneACCESS table, retaining in-frame rearrangements with V and J assigned. Such tables are incomplete; in checked studies, under half of the missing clones stem from an unresolved V gene, and the remainder is unexplained. The sample profile shows some 150,000 clones; approximately 68% of them were found once. Clones ranked in the top ten supply about 4.5% of the sample. Material for sequencing was PBMCs. These TCRs come from a man between 60 and 75 years old in good health and CMV-seronegative.

This clone occurred a few times. The V and J genes are TRBV30 and TRBJ2-5, with 12 bases identical to TRBD2. The V segment lost 1 base and the J segment 3 bases; nucleotides outside the gene matches: 6. CDR3 length equals 16 residues. The V gene's germline CDR1 is GTSNPN and CDR2 SVGIG (reference sequence). CDR3 nucleotides: TGTGCCTGGAGTGGGGCTAGCGGGAGGGCTGAAGAGACCCAGTACTTC. Amino acids: CAWSGASGRAEETQYF.

The chain links TRBV9 to TRBJ1-2, with D hard to call. Germline values: CDR1 SGDLS, CDR2 YYNGEE. This CDR3 has 15 residues. Trimming removed 0 bases from V and 8 bases from J, with 17 bases in between. CDR3 sequence: CASSVDYGRTGGYTF. CDR3 in DNA: TGTGCCAGCAGCGTAGATTACGGGAGGACCGGCGGCTACACCTTC.

The chain links TRBV28 to TRBJ2-7; TRBD1 matches at 7 bases. This CDR3 comprises 14 residues. With 6 bases clipped from V and 5 bases from J, the junction kept 10 bases outside the gene matches. Germline lookup yields CDR1 MDHEN and CDR2 SYDVKM. Written as DNA, the CDR3 is TGTGCCAGCAGCGCCCCGACAGGGCGGGACGAGCAGTACTTC. Encoded protein: CASSAPTGRDEQYF.

The V gene is TRBV18, the J gene TRBJ1-4; 8 nucleotides agree with TRBD1. Trimming at V came to 6 bases and at J to 7 bases, leaving 7 bases not matched to a gene. Germline V lookup: CDR1 KGHSH, CDR2 LQKENI. The CDR3 is made up of 14 amino acids. CDR3: CASSRQGSAEKLFF. In DNA form, the CDR3 reads TGTGCCAGCTCCCGACAGGGGTCGGCTGAAAAACTGTTTTTT.

The chain recombines TRBV19 with TRBJ1-5; TRBD1 might be the D (5 bases). Trimming took off 5 bases at V and 1 base at J, with 12 bases between the two ends. The CDR3 sequence is 15 residues long. Germline V gives CDR1 LNHDA, CDR2 SQIVND (reference sequence). The CDR3 protein is CASSVREGSNQPQHF. CDR3 sequence (DNA): TGTGCCAGTAGTGTCAGGGAGGGAAGCAATCAGCCCCAGCATTTT.

This clone was counted only a few times. The chain recombines TRBV7-9 with TRBJ1-3, with D possibly TRBD1 on 5 matching bases. Germline CDR1 SEHNR, CDR2 FQNEAQ (reference sequence). The CDR3 runs to 16 residues. Trimming took 4 bases from V and 6 from J, leaving 19 bases between them. CDR3 coding DNA: TGTGCCAGCAGCTCGAGACAGAATGGACGGGCAAACACCATATATTTT. This codes for CASSSRQNGRANTIYF.

V and J are TRBV7-9 and TRBJ1-6; D remains unclear. Trimming shortened V by 3 bases and J by 8 bases, and 8 bases separated the two germline ends. Germline CDR1 reads SEHNR; CDR2 reads FQNEAQ (reference sequence). The CDR3 has 13 residues. The DNA for the CDR3 is TGTGCCAGCAGCTTCCCAGATGATTCACCCCTCCACTTT. Translating gives CASSFPDDSPLHF.

This clone turned up a few times. This chain links TRBV30 with TRBJ1-4; possible D gene TRBD1, 5 bases. From germline, CDR1 is GTSNPN and CDR2 SVGIG (reference sequence). This CDR3 is 11 amino acids long. V was clipped by 5 bases and J by 8 bases, with 9 bases between them. CDR3 loop: CAWRGNEKLFF. Written as DNA, the CDR3 is TGTGCCTGGCGGGGGAACGAAAAACTGTTTTTT.

This chain joins TRBV27 and TRBJ2-1, with a possible D match to TRBD2 (6 bases). This CDR3 is built from 14 residues. Germline V gene data show CDR1 as MNHEY and CDR2 as SMNVEV (reference sequence). V lost 5 bases to trimming and J lost 7 bases, with 15 bases between them. The CDR3 DNA follows: TGTGCCAGCAGTGAACGGGACTCGCCTAATGAGCAGTTCTTC. It encodes CASSERDSPNEQFF.

This clone was counted a few times. The V call is TRBV7-3, the J call TRBJ1-1; 7 bases match TRBD1. Germline CDR1 SGHTA, CDR2 FQGTGA. The CDR3 sequence is 14 residues long. Losses at the gene ends were 3 bases for V and 0 bases for J; bases not matched to a gene: 1. The CDR3 is CASSFRGMNTEAFF. In DNA form, the CDR3 reads TGTGCCAGCAGCTTCAGGGGGATGAACACTGAAGCTTTCTTT.

This sequence joins TRBV10-3 and TRBJ1-1, with 7 nucleotides matching TRBD1. The CDR3 contains 14 residues. Looked up from germline, CDR1 is ENHRY and CDR2 is SYGVKD. V gave up 6 bases and J gave up 7 bases; unmatched junction bases: 11. The DNA for the CDR3 is TGTGCCATCAGCCCCCTGACAGGGCAGGATGAAGCTTTCTTT. Residues: CAISPLTGQDEAFF.

This clone has a single count. The chain carries TRBV4-1 and TRBJ1-2; 8 nucleotides match TRBD1. CDR3 length: 16 amino acids. With 1 base clipped from V and 0 bases from J, the junction kept 4 bases outside the gene matches. The germline V gene encodes CDR1 MGHRA and CDR2 YSYEKL. The CDR3 DNA sequence: TGCGCCAGCAGCCAAGGAGACAGGGGAGCTAACTATGGCTACACCTTC. This sequence encodes CASSQGDRGANYGYTF.

This clone has more than one count but fewer than ten. V and J are TRBV7-8 and TRBJ2-4; 8 bases fit TRBD1. Trimming removed 2 bases from V and 5 bases from J; junction bases left unmatched: 2. Germline CDR1 is SGHVS and CDR2 is FQNEAQ. The CDR3 runs 14 residues. The CDR3 DNA follows: TGTGCCAGCAGCTTACAGGGGGCCCAAAACATTCAGTACTTC. Translation: CASSLQGAQNIQYF.

The chain recombines TRBV4-3 with TRBJ2-2, with D unclear. Germline CDR1 reads LGHNA; CDR2 reads YSLEER. The CDR3 has 13 amino acids. Trimming cost V 3 bases and J 7 bases, with 9 bases left between them. In DNA form, the CDR3 reads TGCGCCAGCAGCCAGGAGCTGAACGGGGAGCTGTTTTTT. Translated: CASSQELNGELFF.

This chain links TRBV18 with TRBJ1-2; TRBD1 might be the D (5 bases). V gave up 3 bases and J gave up 4 bases, with 18 bases separating them. In germline, CDR1 is KGHSH, CDR2 LQKENI. The CDR3 is made up of 16 amino acids. CDR3 DNA sequence: TGTGCCAGCTCACCGTCCGGGACTAAGACAGCCTATGGCTACACCTTC. It is translated as CASSPSGTKTAYGYTF.

The V gene is TRBV30, the J gene TRBJ1-5, with D unclear. The CDR3 sequence is 13 residues long. CDR1 is GTSNPN, CDR2 SVGIG, per germline (reference sequence). Trimming removed 4 bases at V and 0 bases at J, with 7 bases between. CDR3 loop: CAWNRYSNQPQHF. DNA of the CDR3: TGTGCCTGGAACAGATATAGCAATCAGCCCCAGCATTTT. The full variable domain, its missing parts supplied by reference TRBV30 and TRBJ1-5, is SQTIHQWPATLVQPVGSPLSLECTVEGTSNPNLYWYRQAAGRGLQLLFYSVGIGQISSEVPQNLSASRPQDRQFILSSKKLLLSDSGFYLCAWNRYSNQPQHFGDGTRLSIL.

This clone was counted between two and nine times. The same CDR3 arises from other DNA sequences in this sample as well. V and J are TRBV7-6 and TRBJ2-1; 10 nucleotides match TRBD2. This CDR3 is 15 amino acids long. Germline CDR1 SGHVS, CDR2 FNYEAQ. V trimming: 3 bases; J trimming: 4 bases; junction bases outside the gene matches: 3. The DNA of the CDR3 is TGTGCCAGCAGCTTGGTTAGCGGGAGGTACAATGAGCAGTTCTTC. Protein sequence: CASSLVSGRYNEQFF. The variable domain in full, completed from reference TRBV7-6 and TRBJ2-1, reads GAGVSQSPRYKVTKRGQDVALRCDPISGHVSLYWYRQALGQGPEFLTYFNYEAQQDKSGLPNDRFSAERPEGSISTLTIQRTEQRDSAMYRCASSLVSGRYNEQFFGPGTRLTVL.

This clone appeared once. The genes are TRBV5-1 and TRBJ2-7, with 10 bases matching TRBD2. Germline V gene lookup returns CDR1 SGHRS and CDR2 YFSETQ. V trimming: 3 bases; J trimming: 5 bases; junction bases outside the gene matches: 5. This CDR3 has 14 amino acids. CDR3 DNA sequence: TGCGCCAGCAGCTCTAGCGGGAGCCCGGACGAGCAGTACTTC. Amino acids: CASSSSGSPDEQYF.

This chain joins TRBV9 and TRBJ2-7; 8 bases map to TRBD2. The CDR3 is made up of 16 amino acids. V lost 0 bases, J lost 7 bases, and 12 bases stayed unmatched. Per germline, CDR1 SGDLS and CDR2 YYNGEE. The CDR3 DNA reads as TGTGCCAGCAGCGTAGTCGGGATAGCGGGAATGGAGGAGCAGTACTTC. Translation gives CASSVVGIAGMEEQYF.

This chain links TRBV7-9 with TRBJ2-3; D is unresolved. CDR1 is SEHNR and CDR2 is FQNEAQ in the germline V gene (reference sequence). The CDR3 is 13 amino acids. The V end was cut by 9 bases, the J end by 0 bases, with 10 bases between. CDR3: CASEHRSTDTQYF. The CDR3 DNA follows: TGTGCCAGTGAGCACAGAAGCACAGATACGCAGTATTTT.

This chain uses TRBV7-8 with TRBJ2-7, with 7 bases that match TRBD1. Germline lookup yields CDR1 SGHVS and CDR2 FQNEAQ. This CDR3 comprises 16 residues. V shed 2 bases and J 4 bases; nucleotides not matched to a gene: 11. The CDR3 loop is CASSLMGQSSRYEQYF. CDR3 in DNA: TGTGCCAGCAGCTTAATGGGACAGTCCTCCCGGTACGAGCAGTACTTC.

The chain joins TRBV30 to TRBJ2-1; the D is unclear. V dropped 0 bases and J dropped 2 bases, with 11 bases sitting between them. The CDR3 is made up of 15 amino acids. Germline V gene data show CDR1 as GTSNPN and CDR2 as SVGIG (reference sequence). The CDR3 loop reads CAWSVRDIPYNEQFF. The DNA for the CDR3 is TGTGCCTGGAGTGTGCGAGACATCCCCTACAATGAGCAGTTCTTC.

In its sample, this clone was seen a few times. V and J are TRBV6-1 and TRBJ1-3; D may be TRBD1 (6 bases). The V end lost 5 bases, the J end lost 0 bases, and 11 bases lay between the germline ends. CDR3 length: 15 residues. The germline CDR1 and CDR2 sequences are MNHNS and SASEGT. CDR3 bases: TGTGCCAGCAGTCCACAGGGTGTCTCTGGAAACACCATATATTTT. This codes for CASSPQGVSGNTIYF.